These 2 T cell receptor beta chains share one sample of origin, sequenced in a study of post-analysis software for immune sequencing data. Overall study findings and caveats: Compared with controls, patients had more of about five TRBV segments, including TRBV5-6, TRBV5-1 and TRBV20-1.

Unique molecular identifiers had been added to the TCR beta cDNA libraries. In TCRdb, the PCR reads were re-called with MiXCR into one record per CDR3 protein. This table holds hundreds of thousands of distinct CDR3 sequences, 44% found once. For these receptors, no antigen is known. Sequenced input: blood. The receptors here all came from a girl aged 10 to 17 with multiple sclerosis.

This clonotype has only a few counts. This chain uses TRBV20-1 with TRBJ2-5, with 9 bases lining up with TRBD2. Germline V lookup: CDR1 DFQATT, CDR2 SNEGSKA (reference sequence). V lost 6 bases and J lost 5; bases outside the gene matches: 13. This CDR3 region has 15 residues. CDR3 sequence (DNA): TGCAGTGCCACCAGTAGCGGGGGATGGGGGGAGACCCAGTACTTC. Residues: CSATSSGGWGETQYF.

The chain uses TRBV20-1 and TRBJ1-4; 8 bases map to TRBD1. Germline-derived CDR1 and CDR2 are DFQATT and SNEGSKA (reference sequence). This CDR3 has 14 amino acids. V lost 0 bases and J lost 7; bases outside the gene matches: 4. The CDR3 DNA follows: TGCAGTGCTAGAGACGACAGGGGACCTGAAAAACTGTTTTTT. Translation: CSARDDRGPEKLFF.